The clone carrying this TCR beta chain has just a few counts. Its cognate antigen is unknown. This entry comes from a study of T cells after yellow fever vaccination. By 5'RACE template switching, TCR cDNA was produced, with a universal primer site and UMIs added in the process. A single record per CDR3 protein comes from TCRdb applying MiXCR to the 5' RACE reads. In the table there are 450,000 to 600,000 distinct CDR3 sequences, roughly 12% of which are singletons. Findings of the study overall: Although the secondary response was weaker, it peaked faster, at day 5 versus 15. Most clones from primary vaccination were detected again post-booster (just under 97% CD4, about 88% CD8).

V lost 8 bases and J lost 7, with 19 bases in between. Looked up from germline, CDR1 is SNHLY and CDR2 is FYNNEI. The CDR3 extends over 14 amino acids. This specimen was PBMCs, taken on the day of the yellow fever booster vaccination. The sequence was collected from a man between 25 and 39 years old who received the YFV17D yellow fever vaccine. J is TRBJ2-3 and V is TRBV2; a weak D match, TRBD2 (5 bases). The CDR3 DNA reads as TGTGCCAGCCAGTTGTTGACTACCAGGAATACGCAGTATTTT. Protein: CASQLLTTRNTQYF.